The clone carrying this T cell receptor beta chain was seen more than once but under ten times. The repertoire was sequenced with immunoSEQ multiplex PCR; TCRdb's copy has only in-frame clones and lacks some. This sample has about 200,000 clones, with less than 85% found just once. The data were taken from a study of blood T cell repertoires in COVID-19. For the study at large: The study drew acute and convalescent COVID-19 samples from the United States, Italy and Spain.

V was trimmed by 4 bases and J by 7 bases, leaving 10 bases between them. This CDR3 has 12 residues. Per germline, CDR1 KGHSY and CDR2 FQNENV. The sequenced sample consisted of peripheral blood. The chain employs TRBV16 and TRBJ1-2; D uncertain. The TCR comes from an older woman with acute or convalescent COVID-19. Here the CDR3 DNA reads TGTGCCAGCAGCCCCGTCGAGGGTGGCTACACCTTC. Translated: CASSPVEGGYTF.